Reported below is one TCR beta chain. The sample belongs to a study of cytomegalovirus exposure and HLA in healthy donors. Primers included in the PCR were 60 Vbeta and 13 Jbeta primers. The assay was immunoSEQ multiplex PCR, and TCRdb's table has in-frame clones only and misses some. Among 95,000 to 150,000 clones listed, over 60% were seen once. The CDR3 runs 16 residues. V shed 4 bases, J shed 0 bases, and the junction held 8 bases outside the gene matches. Germline CDR1 SGHNT, CDR2 YYREEE (reference sequence). The sequenced material came from PBMCs. The sequence was obtained from a woman aged 25 to 39 in good health and CMV-seropositive. This chain uses TRBV5-4 with TRBJ2-3; 7 nucleotides match TRBD2. The CDR3 nucleotides read TGTGCCAGCAGCACGGGTGGCGGGGGTAGCACAGATACGCAGTATTTT. Translated, it gives CASSTGGGGSTDTQYF. Supplemented by reference TRBV5-4 and TRBJ2-3, the full variable domain reads ETGVTQSPTHLIKTRGQQVTLRCSSQSGHNTVSWYQQALGQGPQFIFQYYREEENGRGNFPPRFSGLQFPNYSSELNVNALELDDSALYLCASSTGGGGSTDTQYFGPGTRLTVL.